This is a list of T cell receptor beta chains from one sample in a study of T cell clones after liver transplantation. TCRdb's copy holds only in-frame clones and misses some; the assay was immunoSEQ multiplex PCR. The table shows about 74,000 clones, with over 70% occurring only once. The sample was CD4+ T cells from blood, taken before liver transplant. These receptors all come from a human donor who received a liver transplant. CDR3s include the opening cysteine and the closing phenylalanine or tryptophan. D genes are given only for firm matches. Clone size is shown for a subset of rows, as once, few, many or a class of expanded clone.

j_gene,d_gene,abundance,v_gene,CDR3nt,CDR3aa
TRBJ2-2,-,once,TRBV9,TGTGCCAGCAGCGTAGGGACATACACCGGGGAGCTGTTTTTT,CASSVGTYTGELFF
TRBJ2-7,-,few,TRBV28,TGTGCCAGCAGTTCCCCCAGGGCATCCTACGAGCAGTACTTC,CASSSPRASYEQYF
TRBJ2-7,-,once,TRBV7-9,TGTGCCAGCAGCTTGGGATCGATGTCCTACGAGCAGTACTTC,CASSLGSMSYEQYF
TRBJ2-5,-,-,TRBV4-3,TGCGCCAGCAGCCGAGCATCGAGGGGTCCAGAGACCCAGTACTTC,CASSRASRGPETQYF
TRBJ2-7,TRBD2,few,TRBV2,TGTGCCAGCGAGCGGGAACCCTACGAGCAGTACTTC,CASEREPYEQYF
TRBJ1-2,-,-,TRBV7-2,TGTGCCAGCAGCAGGGATTGGGCGGCTAACTATGGCTACACCTTC,CASSRDWAANYGYTF
TRBJ2-1,-,-,TRBV5-1,TGCGCCAGCATGGGCGATCGGGAGTTCTTC,CASMGDREFF
TRBJ2-1,-,-,TRBV6-5,TGTGCCAGCCTGAGCGGAGGTGCGGCCTACAATGAGCAGTTCTTC,CASLSGGAAYNEQFF
TRBJ1-4,-,-,TRBV14,TGTGCCAGCAGCCAAGATGGAGGACCGAATGAAAAACTGTTTTTT,CASSQDGGPNEKLFF
TRBJ2-1,TRBD2,-,TRBV28,TGTGCCAGCAGTTCTGGACTAGCGGGAGTTGGGTTCTTC,CASSSGLAGVGFF
TRBJ2-5,TRBD2,-,TRBV6-5,TGTGCCAGCAGCCCACTAGCGGCCGGGGGGACCCAGTACTTC,CASSPLAAGGTQYF
TRBJ1-1,-,-,TRBV7-3,TGTGCCAGCAGCTACCTAATGGGGACTGAAGCTTTCTTT,CASSYLMGTEAFF
TRBJ2-7,TRBD2,-,TRBV11-2,TGTGCCAGCAGCCACCTAGCGGGAGCCTCCTACGAGCAGTACTTC,CASSHLAGASYEQYF
TRBJ2-7,-,-,TRBV2,TGTGCCAGCAGTGAACAGACCTACGAGCAGTACTTC,CASSEQTYEQYF
TRBJ1-4,-,few,TRBV6-6,TGTGCCAGCAGTTACAGTAATGAAAAACTGTTTTTT,CASSYSNEKLFF
TRBJ2-3,TRBD2,-,TRBV28,TGTGCCAGCAAACTAGCGGGAGCCACAGATACGCAGTATTTT,CASKLAGATDTQYF
TRBJ2-5,TRBD2,-,TRBV7-2,TGTGCCAGCAGCCCCAGACCTTTTACTAGCGGGTCAGAGACCCAGTACTTC,CASSPRPFTSGSETQYF
TRBJ1-2,TRBD1,few,TRBV30,TGTGCCTCACGTGGGGACAGAATTTTTAACTATGGCTACACCTTC,CASRGDRIFNYGYTF
TRBJ1-1,-,once,TRBV7-9,TGTGCCAGCAGCTTCGGGGGGCTAGGGAACACTGAAGCTTTCTTT,CASSFGGLGNTEAFF
TRBJ2-7,-,-,TRBV6-6,TGTGCCAGCAGTAGAGGGACCAGCTCCTACGAGCAGTACTTC,CASSRGTSSYEQYF
TRBJ2-3,TRBD2,-,TRBV5-1,TGCGCCAGCAGCCAAGGACTAGCGGGAGCCACAGATACGCAGTATTTT,CASSQGLAGATDTQYF
TRBJ1-4,-,-,TRBV7-9,TGTGCCAGCAGCTTAGGTATGGCGGGAGCTAATGAAAAACTGTTTTTT,CASSLGMAGANEKLFF
TRBJ1-1,-,-,TRBV6-5,TGTGCCAGCAGTTACTCCTACCAGGGTAACACTGAAGCTTTCTTT,CASSYSYQGNTEAFF
TRBJ1-2,TRBD1,-,TRBV10-3,TGTGCCATCAGGCGGACAGGGTCCCTCCTTAACTATGGCTACACCTTC,CAIRRTGSLLNYGYTF
TRBJ2-2,-,-,TRBV19,TGTGCCAGTAGTATAAGGACCGGGTCGAACACCGGGGAGCTGTTTTTT,CASSIRTGSNTGELFF
TRBJ2-2,-,-,TRBV7-2,TGTGCCAGCATTGACCGGGCCGGGGCCGCCGGGGAGCTGTTTTTT,CASIDRAGAAGELFF
TRBJ2-1,TRBD1,once,TRBV11-2,TGTGCCAGCAGCTCGCCGGGACAGGGGGACAATGAGCAGTTCTTC,CASSSPGQGDNEQFF
TRBJ1-2,-,-,TRBV19,TGTGCCAGTAGCAGGGAAGGTTATGGCTACACCTTC,CASSREGYGYTF
TRBJ1-1,-,-,TRBV5-1,TGCGCCAGCAGCTTAAGGGGAGGGGACACTGAAGCTTTCTTT,CASSLRGGDTEAFF
TRBJ1-2,-,-,TRBV5-4,TGTGCCAGCAGCTCGCAGGGAACAGCTAACTATGGCTACACCTTC,CASSSQGTANYGYTF
TRBJ2-3,TRBD2,once,TRBV19,TGTGCCAGTAGTATTTCGCCTAGCGGGGGCACAGATACGCAGTATTTT,CASSISPSGGTDTQYF
TRBJ2-2,TRBD2,-,TRBV4-1,TGCGCCAGCAGCCCGGGACTAGCGGGACGGAAAAACGGGGAGCTGTTTTTT,CASSPGLAGRKNGELFF
TRBJ2-3,TRBD2,-,TRBV7-9,TGTGCCAGCAGCCTCAAGGTACGACTAGCGGATCATACAGATACGCAGTATTTT,CASSLKVRLADHTDTQYF
TRBJ2-3,-,-,TRBV28,TGTGCCAGCCTTAGCGGAGCTTTTCGTTATTTT,CASLSGAFRYF
TRBJ2-1,-,few,TRBV19,TGTGCCAGTCGCGCAACGCACGCCCGCCAATATGAGCAGTTCTTC,CASRATHARQYEQFF
TRBJ2-1,TRBD2,once,TRBV5-1,TGCGCCAGCAGCTTGAGCGGGAGCTCCTACAATGAGCAGTTCTTC,CASSLSGSSYNEQFF
TRBJ2-5,TRBD1,-,TRBV5-1,TGCGCCAGCAGCCAAGGGACAGCCTACCAAGAGACCCAGTACTTC,CASSQGTAYQETQYF
TRBJ2-5,-,once,TRBV29-1,TGCAGCGTTGTTGGACAATCACGGTCAGAGACCCAGTACTTC,CSVVGQSRSETQYF
TRBJ1-2,-,few,TRBV21-1,TGTGCCAGCAGCAAAATCTCCAGCGGGTCAAACTATGGCTACACCTTC,CASSKISSGSNYGYTF
TRBJ2-7,TRBD2,-,TRBV7-9,TGTGCCAGCAGCTTAGTTAGCGGGAGGGCCGGCGAGCAGTACTTC,CASSLVSGRAGEQYF